A single sample is the source of the 23 T cell receptor beta chains below, sequenced in a study of control samples from healthy donors and cancer patients. Data came from immunoSEQ multiplex PCR; TCRdb stores just in-frame clones and leaves some out. Of 150,000 to 200,000 clones in the sample, around 90% were seen once. The sample was blood. The source of these receptors is a woman aged 45-65 years in good health.

This sequence joins TRBV6-5 and TRBJ1-2; no clear D. Looked up from germline, CDR1 is MNHEY and CDR2 is SVGAGI. Trimming stripped 6 bases from V and 4 bases from J, with 9 bases between. This CDR3 comprises 12 residues. CDR3 in amino acids: CASRSVPYGYTF. The CDR3 region has the DNA TGTGCCAGCAGATCCGTACCCTATGGCTACACCTTC.

V usage is TRBV27 and J usage is TRBJ1-3; 7 bases agree with TRBD1. Trimming removed 6 bases from V and 4 bases from J; junction bases left unmatched: 6. The CDR3 length is 14 residues. Germline V gene lookup returns CDR1 MNHEY and CDR2 SMNVEV (reference sequence). This chain's CDR3 is CASSVTGAGNTIYF. For the CDR3, the DNA is TGTGCCAGCAGCGTAACAGGGGCAGGAAACACCATATATTTT.

This sequence joins TRBV29-1 and TRBJ1-2; D is ambiguous. Germline V gene sequence: CDR1 SQVTM, CDR2 ANQGSEA. The V gene lost 5 bases and the J gene lost 4 bases, with 17 bases spanning the gap. CDR3 size: 14 residues. Written as DNA, the CDR3 is TGCAGCGTTTCAGACGGCCGTGTACCCTATGGCTACACCTTC. Protein product: CSVSDGRVPYGYTF.

V usage is TRBV7-3 and J usage is TRBJ1-1; D call uncertain. V was trimmed by 1 base and J by 1 base, leaving 7 bases between them. The CDR3 is made up of 14 amino acids. Germline CDR1 SGHTA, CDR2 FQGTGA. CDR3 nucleotide sequence: TGTGCCAGCAGCTTAAGCATGGGGAACACTGAAGCTTTCTTT. This gives the protein CASSLSMGNTEAFF.

V is TRBV7-3 and J is TRBJ1-1; D perhaps matches TRBD1 (6 bases). Germline V gene data show CDR1 as SGHTA and CDR2 as FQGTGA. The CDR3 totals 13 residues. Trimming left V 3 bases short and J 4 bases short, with 9 bases between. The CDR3 nucleotides are TGTGCCAGCAGCTTTGGGGGCACCACTGAAGCTTTCTTT. As protein: CASSFGGTTEAFF.

The chain combines TRBV28 with TRBJ2-5, with TRBD1 matching 11 bases. The CDR3 runs to 16 residues. V dropped 4 bases and J dropped 5; count of bases not matched to a gene: 9. Germline CDR1 MDHEN, CDR2 SYDVKM. CDR3 sequence (DNA): TGTGCCAGCAGTTCTACCCGGACAGGGGGCGGGGAGACCCAGTACTTC. This codes for CASSSTRTGGGETQYF.

This clone was recorded at least ten times. The chain has TRBV7-8 and TRBJ2-7; 7 bases agree with TRBD2. CDR3 length: 15 amino acids. Losses at the gene ends were 2 bases for V and 1 base for J; bases not matched to a gene: 5. The germline CDR1 and CDR2 sequences are SGHVS and FQNEAQ. This CDR3 reads CASSLSLAASYEQYF. The CDR3 bases are TGTGCCAGCAGCTTATCCCTAGCGGCATCCTACGAGCAGTACTTC.

The CDR3 DNA reads as TGTGCCATCCGTCTCGATAAAAATCAGCCCCAGCATTTT. Translating gives CAIRLDKNQPQHF. The rearrangement links TRBV10-3 to TRBJ1-5; D is undetermined. The CDR3 runs to 13 residues. The germline V gene encodes CDR1 ENHRY and CDR2 SYGVKD. V lost 8 bases, J lost 4 bases, and 12 bases lay in between.

As for this clone: The germline gene is not matched at one end of the junction; a read error may be the cause. The chain combines TRBV11-3 with TRBJ2-2; 8 nucleotides agree with TRBD1. This CDR3 is built from 17 residues. Germline loops: CDR1 SGHNT, CDR2 YENEEA. CDR3 residues: CASSLFDGQGVHRGAVF. The DNA of the CDR3 is TGTGCCAGCAGCTTATTTGATGGACAGGGAGTGCACCGGGGAGCTGTTTTT.

J is TRBJ1-2 and V is TRBV19, with a weak D call TRBD1 (6 bases). The V and J ends lost 8 bases and 4 bases respectively, with 17 bases between them. The CDR3 length is 14 residues. Germline CDR1 reads LNHDA; CDR2 reads SQIVND (reference sequence). In DNA form, the CDR3 reads TGTGCCAGTCGCACTCAACAGGGACCCTATGGCTACACCTTC. It encodes CASRTQQGPYGYTF.

The DNA of the CDR3 is TGTGCCAGAAGCCCACCAGGGGACCACTCCTACGAGCAGTACTTC. This encodes CARSPPGDHSYEQYF. The chain is built from TRBV7-5 and TRBJ2-7; the DNA was not compared with TRBD1, the D call given in the table. TRBV7-5 is annotated as a pseudogene. The CDR3 is 15 amino acids.

The rearrangement joins TRBV2 to TRBJ1-4; a possible D gene is TRBD1 (5 bases). V was cut by 6 bases and J by 5 bases, with 19 bases left in between. This CDR3 comprises 16 residues. Per germline, CDR1 SNHLY and CDR2 FYNNEI. In DNA, the CDR3 is TGTGCCAGCAGCCCCGGGACTCGAACTTCGAATGAAAAACTGTTTTTT. Protein product: CASSPGTRTSNEKLFF.

The rearrangement uses TRBV3-1 (or the pseudogene TRBV3-2) and TRBJ1-1, with D hard to call. The CDR3 loop spans 15 amino acids. V dropped 4 bases and J dropped 2 bases, with 14 bases sitting between them. Germline V CDR1 and CDR2: LGHDT, YNNKEL (reference sequence). The CDR3 here is CASSPRGEGNTEAFF. CDR3 bases: TGTGCCAGCAGCCCTCGCGGGGAGGGAAACACTGAAGCTTTCTTT.

This clone was counted a few times. The chain couples TRBV7-2 to TRBJ2-7; TRBD2 aligns across 9 bases. This CDR3 contains 13 residues. CDR1 is SGHTA, CDR2 FQGNSA, per germline. V gave up 4 bases and J gave up 4 bases; unmatched junction bases: 2. CDR3 in amino acids: CASSWAGGYEQYF. The CDR3 coding sequence is TGTGCCAGCAGCTGGGCGGGAGGGTACGAGCAGTACTTC.

The V call is TRBV5-6, the J call TRBJ2-5; the D is unclear. The V end lost 4 bases, the J end lost 5 bases, and 6 bases lay between the germline ends. This CDR3 spans 11 amino acids. Germline V gives CDR1 SGHDT, CDR2 YYEEEE. DNA for the CDR3: TGTGCCAGCAGCAATTGGGAGACCCAGTACTTC. Protein product: CASSNWETQYF.

This chain joins TRBV15 and TRBJ2-3; 10 nucleotides agree with TRBD1. J was trimmed by 4 bases and V by 3 bases; bases with no gene match: 7. Germline CDR1 LNHNV, CDR2 YYDKDF (reference sequence). The CDR3 runs 16 residues. CDR3 loop: CATSRPGQGRADTQYF. CDR3 nucleotides: TGTGCCACCAGCAGGCCGGGACAGGGGAGGGCAGATACGCAGTATTTT.

This chain uses TRBV11-1 with TRBJ1-1; D unclear. The germline V and J ends were trimmed by 1 base and 1 base, with 4 bases remaining between them. Germline assignment: CDR1 SGHAT and CDR2 FQDESV (reference sequence). CDR3 length: 13 residues. The CDR3 DNA is TGTGCCAGCAGCTTAGGGGGGAACACTGAAGCTTTCTTT. Amino acids: CASSLGGNTEAFF.

The rearrangement links TRBV6-5 to TRBJ1-2; D is possibly TRBD1 (6 bases). The CDR3 contains 15 residues. Trimming shortened V by 5 bases and J by 0 bases, and 13 bases separated the two germline ends. The germline V gene has CDR1 MNHEY and CDR2 SVGAGI. The DNA of the CDR3 is TGTGCCAGCAGTCTATTAGGGGGAGCTAACTATGGCTACACCTTC. It translates to CASSLLGGANYGYTF.

The genes are TRBV7-2 and TRBJ2-7; TRBD2 matches at 10 bases. Germline-derived CDR1 and CDR2 are SGHTA and FQGNSA. The CDR3 loop spans 15 amino acids. The ends lost 1 base at V and 0 bases at J; junction bases unmatched: 0. CDR3 loop: CASSLERGGSYEQYF. The CDR3 DNA reads TGTGCCAGCAGCTTAGAGCGGGGGGGCTCCTACGAGCAGTACTTC.

The V call is TRBV15, the J call TRBJ1-5, with TRBD1 matching 7 bases. CDR3 length: 17 residues. V lost 4 bases to trimming and J lost 5 bases; unmatched junction nucleotides: 14. From germline, CDR1 is LNHNV and CDR2 YYDKDF (reference sequence). CDR3 coding DNA: TGTGCCACCAGCACCACGACAGGGTTGCGAGTGGATCAGCCCCAGCATTTT. Its protein product is CATSTTTGLRVDQPQHF.

The CDR3 loop reads CATSDFRRDGYTF. The CDR3 nucleotides read TGTGCCACCAGTGATTTCAGAAGGGATGGCTACACCTTC. The chain has TRBV24-1 and TRBJ1-2; D is unresolved. The CDR3 is 13 residues long. From germline, CDR1 is KGHDR and CDR2 SFDVKD. V was shortened by 1 base and J by 6 bases, with 8 bases between the two germline ends.

The V call is TRBV7-2, the J call TRBJ1-2; D is perhaps TRBD1 (6 bases). V was cut by 3 bases and J by 8 bases, with 7 bases left in between. This CDR3 has 11 residues. CDR1 SGHTA and CDR2 FQGNSA come from the germline V gene. The CDR3 coding sequence is TGTGCCAGCAGCTTTGACAGGGGCTACACCTTC. The encoded protein is CASSFDRGYTF.

V usage is TRBV24-1 and J usage is TRBJ2-3, with 9 bases fitting TRBD2. J was trimmed by 1 base and V by 6 bases; bases with no gene match: 4. Looked up from germline, CDR1 is KGHDR and CDR2 is SFDVKD. This CDR3 contains 15 residues. CDR3 DNA: TGTGCCACCAGTCCTCGACTAGCGGGCACAGATACGCAGTATTTT. Its protein is CATSPRLAGTDTQYF.